The 28 T cell receptor beta chains below all came from one sample that was sequenced in a study of CD8 T cells in ankylosing spondylitis. TCRdb analysed the 5' RACE reads with MiXCR anew, one entry per CDR3 protein. This sample yields more than 150,000 distinct CDR3 sequences, of which around 13% are seen a single time; about 10% belongs to the top ten. Sequenced input: blood, either unsorted or a sorted T cell fraction (not recorded which). The receptors were gathered from a female donor with ankylosing spondylitis or in good health (not recorded which).

This chain uses TRBV7-2 with TRBJ2-5; D remains ambiguous. Trimming cost V 3 bases and J 2 bases, with 10 bases left between them. This CDR3 region has 14 residues. Germline V gives CDR1 SGHTA, CDR2 FQGNSA. The chain's CDR3 is CASSFEISQETQYF. DNA for the CDR3: TGTGCCAGCAGCTTTGAGATATCACAAGAGACCCAGTACTTC.

This clonotype has ten or more counts. This chain connects TRBV5-4 to TRBJ2-2; no clear D. The CDR3 contains 20 residues. V was shortened by 2 bases and J by 0 bases, with 23 bases between the two germline ends. From germline, CDR1 is SGHNT and CDR2 YYREEE (reference sequence). The CDR3 coding sequence is TGTGCCAGCAGCTTTCAGTACGGCGGAAGTCCCCTCGCGAACACCGGGGAGCTGTTTTTT. This sequence encodes CASSFQYGGSPLANTGELFF.

The table lists this clonotype with a few counts. The rearrangement joins TRBV7-2 to TRBJ1-5, with TRBD1 identical over 9 bases. Germline CDR1 is SGHTA and CDR2 is FQGNSA. Trimming removed 4 bases from V and 6 bases from J; junction bases left unmatched: 7. CDR3 size: 15 residues. CDR3 loop: CASSYDRGFGQPQHF. DNA of the CDR3: TGTGCCAGCAGCTACGACAGGGGGTTTGGTCAGCCCCAGCATTTT.

As for this clonotype: A much larger clone differs from this one at a single base, so this may be a read error. The chain links TRBV24-1 to TRBJ2-3, with a tentative D call TRBD1 (6 bases). The CDR3 spans 15 residues. V was clipped by 2 bases and J by 5 bases, with 13 bases between them. CDR1 and CDR2 from the germline V gene are KGHDR and SFDVKD. The CDR3 loop is CATSDSGTLIDTQYF. The CDR3, as DNA: TGTGCCACCAGTGATTCCGGGACACTCATAGATACGCAGTATTTT.

Points on this clonotype: With a much larger clone just one base away, this may be a read error. The V gene is TRBV6-4, the J gene TRBJ2-1; D perhaps matches TRBD2 (6 bases). CDR3 length: 15 residues. Trimming cost V 3 bases and J 7 bases, with 16 bases left between them. Germline V gene sequence: CDR1 MRHNA, CDR2 SNTAGT. CDR3: CASSEIAEVGNEQFF. CDR3 nucleotide sequence: TGTGCCAGCAGTGAAATAGCGGAAGTGGGGAATGAGCAGTTCTTC.

For this clonotype: At one end the junction does not follow the germline gene, possibly because of a read error. This sequence joins TRBV5-1 and TRBJ2-7, with TRBD1 identical over 7 bases. The germline CDR1 and CDR2 sequences are SGHRS and YFSETQ. This CDR3 region has 14 residues. For the CDR3, the DNA is TGCGACAGCAGCTTGATAGGGGGCGAATACGAGCAGTACTTC. Residues: CDSSLIGGEYEQYF.

This clonotype was counted ten times or more. The chain employs TRBV12-3 or TRBV12-4 and TRBJ1-1, with 12 bases lining up with TRBD1. V was clipped by 7 bases and J by 12 bases; unmatched bases: 12. This CDR3 contains 14 residues. CDR3 in amino acids: CASNELGGQGASFF. The CDR3 bases are TGTGCCAGCAATGAACTCGGGGGACAGGGGGCCTCTTTCTTT.

The chain has TRBV6-2 or TRBV6-3 and TRBJ1-5, with TRBD1 matching over 8 bases. Germline assignment: CDR1 MNHEY and CDR2 SVGEGT. V lost 0 bases and J lost 5; bases outside the gene matches: 12. The CDR3 loop spans 18 amino acids. CDR3: CASSYSLGDRPNYQPQHF. The CDR3 DNA follows: TGTGCCAGCAGTTACTCGTTGGGGGACAGGCCAAACTATCAGCCCCAGCATTTT.

This clonotype was detected many times. V and J are TRBV12-3 or TRBV12-4 and TRBJ1-1; D gene unclear. Trimming took 6 bases from V and 0 from J, leaving 11 bases between them. The CDR3 is 14 residues long. The CDR3 DNA reads TGTGCCAGCAGATCCACACTTATGAACACTGAAGCTTTCTTT. Translated, it gives CASRSTLMNTEAFF.

The rearrangement links TRBV20-1 to TRBJ2-3; TRBD2 aligns across 9 bases. V was pared by 5 bases and J by 6 bases, with 15 bases of the junction left unmatched. The CDR3 extends over 16 amino acids. The germline gives CDR1 DFQATT, CDR2 SNEGSKA (reference sequence). CDR3 region: CSAPPGVAGDWDTQYF. The CDR3 nucleotides read TGCAGTGCTCCCCCGGGGGTAGCGGGAGATTGGGATACGCAGTATTTT.

This clonotype has a count of ten or more. J is TRBJ2-1 and V is TRBV12-3 or TRBV12-4; 7 nucleotides agree with TRBD2. Trimming removed 6 bases from V and 3 bases from J; junction bases left unmatched: 8. The CDR3 totals 15 residues. The CDR3 nucleotides read TGTGCCAGCAGCCCCCACCGGGACTACTACAATGAGCAGTTCTTC. This sequence encodes CASSPHRDYYNEQFF.

Only a few counts were recorded for this clonotype. The J gene is TRBJ1-2, the V gene TRBV12-3 or TRBV12-4, with 8 bases aligning to TRBD1. CDR3 length: 13 residues. V lost 5 bases to trimming and J lost 8 bases; unmatched junction nucleotides: 7. The DNA of the CDR3 is TGTGCCAGCAGTGCTGGGACAGGAAAAGGCTACACCTTC. Protein: CASSAGTGKGYTF.

The sample holds many counts of this clonotype. The chain couples TRBV5-1 to TRBJ2-1; D call uncertain. Trimming removed 3 bases at V and 7 bases at J, with 11 bases between. The germline gives CDR1 SGHRS, CDR2 YFSETQ. The CDR3 totals 13 residues. In nucleotides, the CDR3 is TGCGCCAGCAGCTCCGCTGTGAGGAATGAGCAGTTCTTC. Protein: CASSSAVRNEQFF.

Points on this clonotype: A much larger clone differs by one base, so this may be a read error. J is TRBJ2-2 and V is TRBV24-1, with TRBD2 as a possible D gene (6 bases). Trimming removed 5 bases at V and 4 bases at J, with 10 bases between. There are 14 residues in the CDR3. Germline lookup yields CDR1 KGHDR and CDR2 SFDVKD. CDR3 in amino acids: CATSGQTSTGELFF. DNA of the CDR3: TGTGCCACCAGTGGGCAGACTAGCACCGGGGAGCTGTTTTTT.

A few counts support this clonotype. The J gene is TRBJ1-2, the V gene TRBV12-3 or TRBV12-4, with a tentative D call TRBD1 (5 bases). This CDR3 region has 15 residues. V lost 5 bases and J 4 bases, leaving 17 bases between the germline ends. The DNA for the CDR3 is TGTGCCAGCAGTCATGACGTCCGGGGCCCCTATGGCTACACCTTC. Its protein product is CASSHDVRGPYGYTF.

This clonotype was recorded at least ten times. This chain joins TRBV28 and TRBJ2-3; tentatively, D is TRBD2 (5 bases). V lost 8 bases and J 2 bases, leaving 11 bases between the germline ends. The CDR3 is 13 residues long. Germline V CDR1 and CDR2: MDHEN, SYDVKM. CDR3 bases: TGTGCCAGCGAGGGTGCCCCCACAGATACGCAGTATTTT. It codes for CASEGAPTDTQYF.

Worth noting for this clonotype: A much larger clone is a single base away; this may be a read error. The CDR3 DNA reads as TGTGCCAGCAGTTCGGGACTAGCCTACGAGCAGTCCTTC. This codes for CASSSGLAYEQSF. The chain links TRBV2 to TRBJ2-7, with 9 bases that match TRBD2. The germline V gene has CDR1 SNHLY and CDR2 FYNNEI. The CDR3 consists of 13 residues.

V is TRBV18 and J is TRBJ1-2, with 7 bases matching TRBD1. CDR1 and CDR2 (germline): KGHSH, LQKENI. After removal of 4 bases from V and 3 bases from J, the junction contained 8 bases not matched to a gene. The CDR3 covers 15 residues. Written as DNA, the CDR3 is TGTGCCAGCTCACTACGACAGGGTGGTTACTATGGCTACACCTTC. It specifies CASSLRQGGYYGYTF.

Worth noting for this clonotype: This may be a read error, as it is one base from a much larger clone. The CDR3 is CASSSTGDRREKLFF. The CDR3 nucleotides read TGTGCCAGCAGCTCGACCGGGGACAGGAGGGAAAAACTGTTTTTT. V gene TRBV7-9 combines with J gene TRBJ1-4; 8 nucleotides line up with TRBD1. Germline assignment: CDR1 SEHNR and CDR2 FQNEAQ (reference sequence). The V segment lost 4 bases and the J segment 8 bases; nucleotides outside the gene matches: 9. This CDR3 has 15 residues.

This sequence joins TRBV7-3 and TRBJ2-3; no firm D call. This CDR3 has 15 amino acids. CDR1 is SGHTA and CDR2 is FQGTGA in the germline V gene. V was trimmed by 2 bases and J by 0 bases, leaving 9 bases between them. Here the CDR3 DNA reads TGTGCCAGCAGCTTAGGGATTACTAGCACAGATACGCAGTATTTT. The encoded protein is CASSLGITSTDTQYF.

The chain employs TRBV15 and TRBJ2-3; TRBD1 aligns across 7 bases. Germline loops: CDR1 LNHNV, CDR2 YYDKDF (reference sequence). The CDR3 sequence is 16 residues long. V lost 4 bases, J lost 1 base, and 8 bases stayed unmatched. CDR3 in DNA: TGTGCCACCAGCATATCCTCCGGGACAGGCACAGATACGCAGTATTTT. The encoded protein is CATSISSGTGTDTQYF.

Ten or more counts support this clonotype. The V gene is TRBV5-1, the J gene TRBJ2-7; 9 bases line up with TRBD2. Germline trimming cut 5 bases from V and 5 bases from J; bases unmatched to any gene: 8. CDR3 length equals 14 residues. The germline gives CDR1 SGHRS, CDR2 YFSETQ. The CDR3 nucleotides read TGCGCCAGCAGTATGTTAGCGGGAGTTGACGAGCAGTACTTC. Residues: CASSMLAGVDEQYF.

This clonotype was recorded many times. The V call is TRBV20-1, the J call TRBJ2-1, with TRBD2 identical over 10 bases. CDR3 length: 16 amino acids. The V gene's germline CDR1 is DFQATT and CDR2 SNEGSKA (reference sequence). V trimming: 2 bases; J trimming: 10 bases; junction bases outside the gene matches: 14. CDR3 sequence (DNA): TGCAGTGCTAGACTAGCGGGGGTAGGACGACTAATAGAGCAGTTCTTC. As protein: CSARLAGVGRLIEQFF.

Many counts were recorded for this clonotype. The chain combines TRBV29-1 with TRBJ1-1; D possibly corresponds to TRBD1 (6 bases). Trimming left V 3 bases short and J 1 base short, with 15 bases between. This CDR3 spans 15 amino acids. CDR1 SQVTM and CDR2 ANQGSEA come from the germline V gene. The CDR3 loop is CSVEGPGARNTEAFF. CDR3 bases: TGCAGCGTTGAGGGACCGGGGGCCAGGAACACTGAAGCTTTCTTT.

This clonotype has ten or more counts. The rearrangement links TRBV6-1 to TRBJ2-6; D is unclear. V lost 4 bases, J lost 0 bases, and 4 bases lay in between. The CDR3 is 14 residues long. Germline CDR1 and CDR2: MNHNS and SASEGT. DNA for the CDR3: TGTGCCAGCAGTGCTACCTCTGGGGCCAACGTCCTGACTTTC. It yields the protein CASSATSGANVLTF.

Ten or more counts support this clonotype. The rearrangement links TRBV5-1 to TRBJ1-2; a weak D match, TRBD1 (5 bases). Germline V gives CDR1 SGHRS, CDR2 YFSETQ. The V gene lost 3 bases and the J gene lost 2 bases, with 8 bases spanning the gap. The CDR3 consists of 13 residues. The CDR3 loop is CASSSSGNYGYTF. CDR3 nucleotide sequence: TGCGCCAGCAGCTCCTCAGGGAACTATGGCTACACCTTC. The variable domain in full, completed from reference TRBV5-1 and TRBJ1-2, reads KAGVTQTPRYLIKTRGQQVTLSCSPISGHRSVSWYQQTPGQGLQFLFEYFSETQRNKGNFPGRFSGRQFSNSRSEMNVSTLELGDSALYLCASSSSGNYGYTFGSGTRLTVV.

The gene calls are TRBV18 and TRBJ2-2; D might be TRBD2 (6 bases). The CDR3 is made up of 12 amino acids. Deletions cut 6 bases from V and 11 bases from J, with 13 bases between. The germline V gene encodes CDR1 KGHSH and CDR2 LQKENI. The chain's CDR3 is CASSLGEEELFF. CDR3 nucleotide sequence: TGTGCCAGCTCCCTAGGGGAGGAAGAGCTGTTTTTT.

Many counts were recorded for this clonotype. This chain connects TRBV10-3 to TRBJ2-7, with TRBD1 matching over 9 bases. The CDR3 has 13 residues. Unmatched junction bases numbered 9, after V lost 10 bases and J lost 5 bases. Per germline, CDR1 ENHRY and CDR2 SYGVKD. The CDR3 DNA follows: TGTGCCACACGGACAGGGGCATTAAACGAGCAGTACTTC. Encoded protein: CATRTGALNEQYF.